This T cell receptor (beta chain) derives from a study of CD8 T cells in ankylosing spondylitis. Points from the study as a whole: Roughly eight highly homologous variants made up a TCR beta motif, and this motif appeared characteristic of ankylosing spondylitis blood.

This clonotype was counted many times. As yet, its antigen is unknown. The CDR3 contains 13 residues. Trimming took off 6 bases at V and 0 bases at J, with 8 bases between the two ends. As the method for making TCR beta libraries, quantitative 5'-RACE with molecular barcodes was used. TCRdb processed the 5' RACE reads anew with MiXCR; each CDR3 protein has one entry. Among under 200,000 distinct CDR3 sequences listed, 10% to 15% were seen once. Source material: blood, either unsorted or a sorted T cell fraction (not recorded which). The rearrangement joins TRBV12-3 or TRBV12-4 to TRBJ1-1; D is unresolved. This clonotype originated in a female donor with ankylosing spondylitis or in good health (not recorded which). The CDR3 loop reads CASRPYLNTEAFF. The CDR3 DNA sequence: TGTGCCAGCAGGCCTTACCTGAACACTGAAGCTTTCTTT.